This T cell receptor beta chain was identified during a study of T-cell reconstitution after alpha-beta-depleted transplantation in children. Germline assignment: CDR1 SQVTM and CDR2 ANQGSEA. With 1 base removed from V and 2 bases from J, the gap between germline ends came to 15 bases. The CDR3 is 15 amino acids. The authors prepared the TCRbeta library with unique molecular identifiers. TCRdb re-derived calls from the PCR reads in MiXCR, one entry per CDR3 protein. The data hold around 440,000 distinct CDR3 sequences, with about a sixth observed a single time. The rearrangement joins TRBV29-1 to TRBJ2-7; D is uncertain. The material was PBMCs, mostly from graft donor cells, obtained 360 days after TCRalphabeta/CD19-depleted stem cell transplant. The receptor comes from a boy less than two years old who had a stem cell transplant for Wiskott-Aldrich syndrome, so the T cells may come from the graft donor. The CDR3 DNA is TGCAGCGTTGAAGGCGTTTGGGGTAAGCCCTACGAGCAGTACTTC. This translates into CSVEGVWGKPYEQYF.